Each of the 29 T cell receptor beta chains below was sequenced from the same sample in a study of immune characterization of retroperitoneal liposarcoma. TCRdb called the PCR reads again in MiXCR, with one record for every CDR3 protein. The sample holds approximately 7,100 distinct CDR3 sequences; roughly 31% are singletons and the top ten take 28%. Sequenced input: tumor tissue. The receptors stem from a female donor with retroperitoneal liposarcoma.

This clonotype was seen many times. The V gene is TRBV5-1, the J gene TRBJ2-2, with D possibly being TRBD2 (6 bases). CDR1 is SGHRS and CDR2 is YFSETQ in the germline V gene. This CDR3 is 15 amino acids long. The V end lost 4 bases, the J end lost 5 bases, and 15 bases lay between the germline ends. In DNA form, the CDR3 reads TGCGCCAGCAGCGCCGGGACGGCGGGGACCGGGGAGCTGTTTTTT. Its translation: CASSAGTAGTGELFF. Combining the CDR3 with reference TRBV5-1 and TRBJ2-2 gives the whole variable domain KAGVTQTPRYLIKTRGQQVTLSCSPISGHRSVSWYQQTPGQGLQFLFEYFSETQRNKGNFPGRFSGRQFSNSRSEMNVSTLELGDSALYLCASSAGTAGTGELFFGEGSRLTVL.

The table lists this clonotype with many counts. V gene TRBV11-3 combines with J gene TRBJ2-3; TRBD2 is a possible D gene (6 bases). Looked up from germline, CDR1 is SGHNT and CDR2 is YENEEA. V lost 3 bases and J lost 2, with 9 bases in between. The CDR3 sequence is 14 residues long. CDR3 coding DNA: TGTGCCAGCAGCTTGGAGGGCCCCACAGATACGCAGTATTTT. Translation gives CASSLEGPTDTQYF. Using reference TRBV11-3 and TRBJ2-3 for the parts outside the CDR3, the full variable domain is EAGVVQSPRYKIIEKKQPVAFWCNPISGHNTLYWYLQNLGQGPELLIRYENEEAVDDSQLPKDRFSAERLKGVDSTLKIQPAELGDSAVYLCASSLEGPTDTQYFGPGTRLTVL.

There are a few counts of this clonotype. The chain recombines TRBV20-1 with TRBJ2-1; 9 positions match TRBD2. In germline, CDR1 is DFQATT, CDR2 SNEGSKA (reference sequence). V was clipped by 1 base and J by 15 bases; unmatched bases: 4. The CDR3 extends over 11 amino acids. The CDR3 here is CSARVSGSRFF. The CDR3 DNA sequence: TGCAGTGCTAGAGTTAGCGGGAGTCGGTTCTTC.

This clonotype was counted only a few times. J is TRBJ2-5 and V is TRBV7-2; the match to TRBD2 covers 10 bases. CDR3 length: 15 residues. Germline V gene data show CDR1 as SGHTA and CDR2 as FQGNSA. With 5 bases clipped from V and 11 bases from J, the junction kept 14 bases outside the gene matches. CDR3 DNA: TGTGCCAGCAGCCTAGGACTAGCGGATTACAATGAGCAGTACTTC. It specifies CASSLGLADYNEQYF.

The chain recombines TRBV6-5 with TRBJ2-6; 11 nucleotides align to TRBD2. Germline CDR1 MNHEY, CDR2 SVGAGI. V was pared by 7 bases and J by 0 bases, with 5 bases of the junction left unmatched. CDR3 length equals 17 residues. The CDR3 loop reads CASNPGLAVSGANVLTF. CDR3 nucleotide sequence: TGTGCCAGCAATCCGGGACTAGCGGTCTCTGGGGCCAACGTCCTGACTTTC.

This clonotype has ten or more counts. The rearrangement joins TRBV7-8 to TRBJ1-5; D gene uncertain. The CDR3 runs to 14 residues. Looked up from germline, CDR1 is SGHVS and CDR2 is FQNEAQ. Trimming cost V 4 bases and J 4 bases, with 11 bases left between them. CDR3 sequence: CASSSSSGNQPQHF. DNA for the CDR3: TGTGCCAGCAGCTCCTCGTCCGGGAATCAGCCCCAGCATTTT.

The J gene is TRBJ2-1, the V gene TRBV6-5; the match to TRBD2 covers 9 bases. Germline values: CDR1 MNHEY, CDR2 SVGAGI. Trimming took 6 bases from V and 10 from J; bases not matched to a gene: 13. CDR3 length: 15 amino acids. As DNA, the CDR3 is TGTGCCAGCAGCCCCCAGGGTAGCGGGAGAGACGAGCAGTTCTTC. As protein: CASSPQGSGRDEQFF.

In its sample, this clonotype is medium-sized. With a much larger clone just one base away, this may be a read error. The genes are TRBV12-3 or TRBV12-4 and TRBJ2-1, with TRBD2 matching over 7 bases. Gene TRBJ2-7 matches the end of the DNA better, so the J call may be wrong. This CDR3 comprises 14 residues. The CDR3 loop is CASSLAGGVNEQYF. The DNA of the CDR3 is TGTGCCAGCAGTTTAGCGGGAGGGGTCAATGAGCAGTACTTC.

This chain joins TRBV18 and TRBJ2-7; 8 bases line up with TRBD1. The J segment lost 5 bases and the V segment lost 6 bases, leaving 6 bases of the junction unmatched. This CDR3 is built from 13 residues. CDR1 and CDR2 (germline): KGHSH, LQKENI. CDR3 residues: CASSSTGVDEQYF. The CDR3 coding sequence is TGTGCCAGCTCGTCGACAGGGGTGGACGAGCAGTACTTC.

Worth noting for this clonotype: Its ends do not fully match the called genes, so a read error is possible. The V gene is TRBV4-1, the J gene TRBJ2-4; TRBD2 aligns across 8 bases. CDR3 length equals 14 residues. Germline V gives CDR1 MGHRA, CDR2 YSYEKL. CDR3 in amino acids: CASRQVGLANIQYF. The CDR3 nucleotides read TGCGCCAGCAGACAAGTCGGACTAGCAAACATTCAGTACTTC.

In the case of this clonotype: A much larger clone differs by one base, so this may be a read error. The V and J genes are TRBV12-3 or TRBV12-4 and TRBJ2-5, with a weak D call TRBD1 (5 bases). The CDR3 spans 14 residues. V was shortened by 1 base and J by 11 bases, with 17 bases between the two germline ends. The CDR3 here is CASSLGGPYNEQYF. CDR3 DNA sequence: TGTGCCAGCAGTTTAGGGGGCCCTTACAATGAGCAGTACTTC.

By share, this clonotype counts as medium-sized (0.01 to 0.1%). CDR3 loop: CASSLVWTGSEAFF. The DNA of the CDR3 is TGTGCCAGCAGTTTAGTATGGACAGGAAGCGAAGCTTTCTTT. This rearrangement joins TRBV12-3 or TRBV12-4 to TRBJ1-1; 7 bases match TRBD1. The trim removed 1 base at V and 8 bases at J, leaving 7 bases unmatched. This CDR3 region has 14 residues.

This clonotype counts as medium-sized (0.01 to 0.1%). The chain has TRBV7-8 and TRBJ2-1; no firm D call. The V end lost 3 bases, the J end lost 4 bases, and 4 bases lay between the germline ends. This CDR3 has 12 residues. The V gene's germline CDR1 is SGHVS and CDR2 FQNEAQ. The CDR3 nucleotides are TGTGCCAGCAGCTTCTTATACAATGAGCAGTTCTTC. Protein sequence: CASSFLYNEQFF.

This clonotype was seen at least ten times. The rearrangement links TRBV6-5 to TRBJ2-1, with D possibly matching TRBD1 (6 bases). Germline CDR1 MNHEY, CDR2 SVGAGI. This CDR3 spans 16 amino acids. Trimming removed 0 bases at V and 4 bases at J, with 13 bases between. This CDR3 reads CASSYSTQGLYNEQFF. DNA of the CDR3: TGTGCCAGCAGTTACTCGACTCAGGGGTTATACAATGAGCAGTTCTTC.

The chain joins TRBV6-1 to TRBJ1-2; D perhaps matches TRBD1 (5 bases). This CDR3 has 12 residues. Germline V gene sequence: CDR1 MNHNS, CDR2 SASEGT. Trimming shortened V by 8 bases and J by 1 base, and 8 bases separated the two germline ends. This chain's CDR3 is CASGGDNYGYTF. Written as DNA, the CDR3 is TGTGCCAGCGGGGGGGATAACTATGGCTACACCTTC.

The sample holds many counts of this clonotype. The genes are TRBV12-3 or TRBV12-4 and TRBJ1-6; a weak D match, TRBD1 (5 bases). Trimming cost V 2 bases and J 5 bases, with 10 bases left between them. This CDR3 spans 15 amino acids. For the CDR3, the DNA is TGTGCCAGCAGTTTAATGGGGGAGAATAATTCACCCCTCCACTTT. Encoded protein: CASSLMGENNSPLHF.

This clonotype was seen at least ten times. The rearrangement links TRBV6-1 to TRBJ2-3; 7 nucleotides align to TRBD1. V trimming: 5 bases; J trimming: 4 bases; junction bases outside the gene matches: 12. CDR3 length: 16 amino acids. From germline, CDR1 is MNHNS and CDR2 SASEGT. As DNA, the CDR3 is TGTGCCAGCAGTCGCAACCAGGGGGACGGGGCAGATACGCAGTATTTT. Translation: CASSRNQGDGADTQYF.

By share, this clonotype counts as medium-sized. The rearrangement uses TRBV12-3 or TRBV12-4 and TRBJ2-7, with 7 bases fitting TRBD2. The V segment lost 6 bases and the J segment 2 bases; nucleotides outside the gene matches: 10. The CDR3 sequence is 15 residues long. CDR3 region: CASSPSGNNPYEQYF. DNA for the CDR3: TGTGCCAGCAGCCCTAGCGGTAATAACCCCTACGAGCAGTACTTC.

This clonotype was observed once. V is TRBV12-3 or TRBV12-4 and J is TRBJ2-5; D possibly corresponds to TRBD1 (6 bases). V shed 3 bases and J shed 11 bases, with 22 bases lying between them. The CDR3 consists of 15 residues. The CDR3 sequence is CASSFRTAVQSEQYF. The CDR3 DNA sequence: TGTGCCAGCAGTTTCAGGACAGCCGTCCAAAGTGAGCAGTACTTC.

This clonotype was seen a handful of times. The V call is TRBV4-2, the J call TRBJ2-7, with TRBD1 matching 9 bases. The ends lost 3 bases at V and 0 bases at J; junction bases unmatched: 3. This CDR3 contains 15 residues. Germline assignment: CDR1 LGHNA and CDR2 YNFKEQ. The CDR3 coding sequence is TGTGCCAGCAGCCACCCGGGACAGGGCTCCTACGAGCAGTACTTC. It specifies CASSHPGQGSYEQYF.

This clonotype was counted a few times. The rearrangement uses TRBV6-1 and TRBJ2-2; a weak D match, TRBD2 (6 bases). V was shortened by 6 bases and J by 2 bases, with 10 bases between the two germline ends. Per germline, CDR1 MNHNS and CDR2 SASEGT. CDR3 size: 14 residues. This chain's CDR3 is CASSLGLNTGELFF. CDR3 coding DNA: TGTGCCAGCAGCCTGGGACTCAACACCGGGGAGCTGTTTTTT.

The CDR3 spells CASSVQGSRTDTQYF. Here the CDR3 DNA reads TGTGCCAGCAGCGTACAGGGTAGCCGCACAGATACGCAGTATTTT. This chain uses TRBV5-3 with TRBJ2-3, with a weak D call TRBD1 (6 bases). TRBV5-3 is assigned to the ORF class and has an uncertain function. The CDR3 has 15 residues. Trimming pared 8 bases from V and 1 base from J, leaving 17 bases between.

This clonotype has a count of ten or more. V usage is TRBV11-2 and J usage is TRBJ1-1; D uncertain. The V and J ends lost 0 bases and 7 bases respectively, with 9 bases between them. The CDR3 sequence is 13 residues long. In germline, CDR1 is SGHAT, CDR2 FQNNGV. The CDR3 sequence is CASSLDTRDEAFF. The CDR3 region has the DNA TGTGCCAGCAGCTTAGATACCCGGGATGAAGCTTTCTTT.

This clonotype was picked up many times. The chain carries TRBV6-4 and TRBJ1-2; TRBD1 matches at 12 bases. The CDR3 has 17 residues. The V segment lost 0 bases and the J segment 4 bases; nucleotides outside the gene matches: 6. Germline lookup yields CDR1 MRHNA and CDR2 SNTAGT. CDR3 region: CASSDSGTGGRGYGYTF. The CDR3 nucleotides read TGTGCCAGCAGTGACTCGGGGACAGGGGGCCGCGGCTATGGCTACACCTTC.

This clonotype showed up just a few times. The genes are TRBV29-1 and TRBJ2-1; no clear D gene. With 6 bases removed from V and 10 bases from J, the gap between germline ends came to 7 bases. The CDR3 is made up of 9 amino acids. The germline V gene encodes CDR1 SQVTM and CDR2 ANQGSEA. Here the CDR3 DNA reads TGCAGCGTAGCAGCGGAGCAGTTCTTC. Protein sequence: CSVAAEQFF.

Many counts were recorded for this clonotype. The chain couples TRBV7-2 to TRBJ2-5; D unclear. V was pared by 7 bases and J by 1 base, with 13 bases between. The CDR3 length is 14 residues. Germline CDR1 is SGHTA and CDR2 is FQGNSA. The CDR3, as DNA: TGTGCCAGCAACCTGCTCAGCTCCCAAGAGACCCAGTACTTC. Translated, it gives CASNLLSSQETQYF.

CDR3 coding DNA: TGTGCCAGCAGCTACTACAGGGGTGGTAGGGCTGAAGCTTTCTTT. It yields the protein CASSYYRGGRAEAFF. V and J are TRBV5-6 and TRBJ1-1; 7 nucleotides align to TRBD1. CDR3 size: 15 residues. Per germline, CDR1 SGHDT and CDR2 YYEEEE. Trimming removed 3 bases from V and 6 bases from J; junction bases left unmatched: 11.

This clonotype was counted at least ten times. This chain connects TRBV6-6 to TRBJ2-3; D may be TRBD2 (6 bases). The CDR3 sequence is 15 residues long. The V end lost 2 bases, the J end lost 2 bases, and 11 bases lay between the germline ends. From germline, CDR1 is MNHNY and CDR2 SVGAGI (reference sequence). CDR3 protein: CASSYRGGLTDTQYF. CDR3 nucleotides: TGTGCCAGCAGTTACCGGGGAGGACTCACAGATACGCAGTATTTT.

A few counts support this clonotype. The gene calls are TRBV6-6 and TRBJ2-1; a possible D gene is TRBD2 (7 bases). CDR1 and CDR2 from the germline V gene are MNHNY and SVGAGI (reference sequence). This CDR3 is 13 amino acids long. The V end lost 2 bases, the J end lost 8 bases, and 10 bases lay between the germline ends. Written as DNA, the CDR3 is TGTGCCAGCAGTTACGGGGGGGCCTATGAGCAGTTCTTC. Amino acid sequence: CASSYGGAYEQFF.